Listed below are T cell receptor beta chains from one sample, sequenced in a study of memory CD4+ T cells and cytomegalovirus serostatus. The method was immunoSEQ multiplex PCR; TCRdb's version includes in-frame clones alone and lacks a portion of them. This table holds over 60,000 clones, 77% found once. The sequencing sample was made of memory CD4+ T cells from blood. Every receptor here comes from an adult in good health and CMV-seronegative. Both conserved end residues are trimmed from each CDR3. Fields, in order: clone size, V gene, J gene, CDR3 protein. Size values are once, few and many counts, or a class for expanded clones, and some rows have none.

abundance: few; v_gene: TRBV7-9; j_gene: TRBJ1-1; CDR3aa: ASSRSGTGNTEAF
abundance: few; v_gene: TRBV4-2; j_gene: TRBJ2-2; CDR3aa: ASSQDHTAAGELF
abundance: once; v_gene: TRBV30; j_gene: TRBJ2-2; CDR3aa: AWYRPVTGELF
abundance: .; v_gene: TRBV6-5; j_gene: TRBJ2-2; CDR3aa: ASSYSTGELF
abundance: .; v_gene: TRBV9; j_gene: TRBJ2-3; CDR3aa: ASSVGGGDTQY
abundance: .; v_gene: TRBV5-1; j_gene: TRBJ2-5; CDR3aa: ASSLNRGRETQY
abundance: .; v_gene: TRBV10-3; j_gene: TRBJ2-3; CDR3aa: AISVVDTQY
abundance: .; v_gene: TRBV4-2; j_gene: TRBJ2-5; CDR3aa: ASSQTDRGQEETQY
abundance: .; v_gene: TRBV29-1; j_gene: TRBJ2-2; CDR3aa: SVGGLNTGELF
abundance: few; v_gene: TRBV7-2; j_gene: TRBJ2-7; CDR3aa: ASRDSQYYEQY